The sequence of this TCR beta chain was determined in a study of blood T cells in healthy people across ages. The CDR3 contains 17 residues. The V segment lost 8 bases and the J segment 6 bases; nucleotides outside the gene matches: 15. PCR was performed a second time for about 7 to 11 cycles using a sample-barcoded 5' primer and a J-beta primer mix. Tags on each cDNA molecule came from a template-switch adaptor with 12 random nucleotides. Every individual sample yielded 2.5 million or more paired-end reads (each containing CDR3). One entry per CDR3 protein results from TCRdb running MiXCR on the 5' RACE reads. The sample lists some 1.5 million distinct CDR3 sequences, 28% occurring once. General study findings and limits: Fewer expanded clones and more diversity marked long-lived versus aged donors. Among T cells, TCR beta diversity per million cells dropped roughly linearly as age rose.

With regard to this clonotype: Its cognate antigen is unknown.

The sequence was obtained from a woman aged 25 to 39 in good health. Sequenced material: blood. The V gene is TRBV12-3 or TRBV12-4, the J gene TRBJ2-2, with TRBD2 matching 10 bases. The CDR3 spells CASLKSGSSGRAGELFF. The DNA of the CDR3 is TGTGCCAGCCTCAAGAGTGGTTCTAGCGGGAGAGCCGGGGAGCTGTTTTTT.